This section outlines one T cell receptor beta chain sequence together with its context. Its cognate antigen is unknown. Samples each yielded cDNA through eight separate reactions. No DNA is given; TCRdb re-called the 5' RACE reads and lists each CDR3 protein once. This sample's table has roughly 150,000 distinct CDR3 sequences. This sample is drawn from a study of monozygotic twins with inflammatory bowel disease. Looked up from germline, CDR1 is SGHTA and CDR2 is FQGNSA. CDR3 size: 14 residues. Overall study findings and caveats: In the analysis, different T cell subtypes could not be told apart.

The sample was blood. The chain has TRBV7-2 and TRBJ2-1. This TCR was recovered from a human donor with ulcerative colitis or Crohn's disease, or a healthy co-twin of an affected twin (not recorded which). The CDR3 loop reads CASSLPDHHNEQFF. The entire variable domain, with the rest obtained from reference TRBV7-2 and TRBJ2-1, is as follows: GAGVSQSPSNKVTEKGKDVELRCDPISGHTALYWYRQSLGQGLEFLIYFQGNSAPDKSGLPSDRFSAERTGGSVSTLTIQRTQQEDSAVYLCASSLPDHHNEQFFGPGTRLTVL.